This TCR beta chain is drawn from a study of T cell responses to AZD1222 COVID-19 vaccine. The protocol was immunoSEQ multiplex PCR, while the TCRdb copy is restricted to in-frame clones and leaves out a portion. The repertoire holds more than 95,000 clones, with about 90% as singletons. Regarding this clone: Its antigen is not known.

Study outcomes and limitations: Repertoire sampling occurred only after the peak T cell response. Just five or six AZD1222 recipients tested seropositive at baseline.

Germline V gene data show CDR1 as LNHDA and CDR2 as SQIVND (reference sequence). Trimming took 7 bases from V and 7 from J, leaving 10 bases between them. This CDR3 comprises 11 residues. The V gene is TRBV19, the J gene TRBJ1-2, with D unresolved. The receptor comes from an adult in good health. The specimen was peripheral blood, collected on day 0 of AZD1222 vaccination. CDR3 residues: CASTTDGGYTF. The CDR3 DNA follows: TGTGCCAGTACCACGGACGGTGGCTACACCTTC. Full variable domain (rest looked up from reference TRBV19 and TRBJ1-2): DGGITQSPKYLFRKEGQNVTLSCEQNLNHDAMYWYRQDPGQGLRLIYYSQIVNDFQKGDIAEGYSVSREKKESFPLTVTSAQKNPTAFYLCASTTDGGYTFGSGTRLTVV.